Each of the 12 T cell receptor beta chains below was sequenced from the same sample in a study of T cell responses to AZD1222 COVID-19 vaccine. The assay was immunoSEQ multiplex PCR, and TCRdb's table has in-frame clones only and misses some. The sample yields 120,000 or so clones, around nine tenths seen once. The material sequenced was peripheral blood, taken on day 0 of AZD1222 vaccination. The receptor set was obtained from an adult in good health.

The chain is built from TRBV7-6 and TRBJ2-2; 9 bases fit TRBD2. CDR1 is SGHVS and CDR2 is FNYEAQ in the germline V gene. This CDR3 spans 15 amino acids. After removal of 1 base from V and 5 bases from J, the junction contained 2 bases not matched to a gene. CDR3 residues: CASSLGGGETGELFF. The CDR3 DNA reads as TGTGCCAGCAGCTTAGGCGGGGGGGAAACCGGGGAGCTGTTTTTT.

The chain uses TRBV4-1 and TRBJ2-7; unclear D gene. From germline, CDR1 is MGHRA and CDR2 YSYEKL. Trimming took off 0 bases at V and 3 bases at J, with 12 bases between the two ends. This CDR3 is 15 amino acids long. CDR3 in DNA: TGCGCCAGCAGCCAAGAGGGCAACGGCAACTACGAGCAGTACTTC. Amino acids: CASSQEGNGNYEQYF.

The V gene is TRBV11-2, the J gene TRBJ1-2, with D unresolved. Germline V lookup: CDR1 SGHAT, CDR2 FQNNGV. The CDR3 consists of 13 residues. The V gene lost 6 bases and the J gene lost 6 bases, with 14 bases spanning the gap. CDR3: CASSFSAGNGYTF. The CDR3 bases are TGTGCCAGCAGTTTTAGCGCAGGCAATGGCTACACCTTC.

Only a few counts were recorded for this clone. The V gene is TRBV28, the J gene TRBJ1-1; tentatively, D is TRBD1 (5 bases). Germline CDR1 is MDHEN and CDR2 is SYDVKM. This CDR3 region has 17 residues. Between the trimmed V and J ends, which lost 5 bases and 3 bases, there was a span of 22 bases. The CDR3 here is CASSQAGGIIWDTEAFF. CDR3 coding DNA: TGTGCCAGCAGTCAGGCGGGGGGTATCATTTGGGACACTGAAGCTTTCTTT.

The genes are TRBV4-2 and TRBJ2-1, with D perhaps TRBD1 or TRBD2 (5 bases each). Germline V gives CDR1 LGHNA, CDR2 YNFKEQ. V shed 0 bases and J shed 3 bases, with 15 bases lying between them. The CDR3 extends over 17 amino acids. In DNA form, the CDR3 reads TGTGCCAGCAGCCAAGATCACCAGGGACGCGGCTACAATGAGCAGTTCTTC. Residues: CASSQDHQGRGYNEQFF.

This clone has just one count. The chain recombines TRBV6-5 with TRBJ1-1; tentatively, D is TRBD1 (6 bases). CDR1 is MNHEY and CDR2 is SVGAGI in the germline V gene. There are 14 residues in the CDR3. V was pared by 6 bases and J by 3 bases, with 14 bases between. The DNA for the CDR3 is TGTGCCAGCAGAGCAAGACAGGATTACACTGAAGCTTTCTTT. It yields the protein CASRARQDYTEAFF.

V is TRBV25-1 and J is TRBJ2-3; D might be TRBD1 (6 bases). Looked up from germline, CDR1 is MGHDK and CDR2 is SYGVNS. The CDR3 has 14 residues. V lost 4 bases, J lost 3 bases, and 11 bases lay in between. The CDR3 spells CASSARGLTDTQYF. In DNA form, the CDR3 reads TGTGCCAGCAGTGCCAGGGGTTTAACAGATACGCAGTATTTT.

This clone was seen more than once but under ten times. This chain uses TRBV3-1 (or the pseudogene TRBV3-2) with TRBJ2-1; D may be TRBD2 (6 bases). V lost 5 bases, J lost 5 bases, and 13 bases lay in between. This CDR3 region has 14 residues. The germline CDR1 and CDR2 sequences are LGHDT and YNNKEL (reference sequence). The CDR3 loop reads CASSWGGGNNEQFF. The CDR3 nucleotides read TGTGCCAGCAGCTGGGGAGGAGGGAACAATGAGCAGTTCTTC.

The CDR3 DNA is TGTGCCAGGACAATTGGCCTGGGGAGTGGCTATGGCTACACCTTC. The encoded protein is CARTIGLGSGYGYTF. V and J are TRBV11-3 and TRBJ1-2; D gene unclear. The CDR3 is 15 residues long. The V end lost 9 bases, the J end lost 4 bases, and 21 bases lay between the germline ends. Germline lookup yields CDR1 SGHNT and CDR2 YENEEA.

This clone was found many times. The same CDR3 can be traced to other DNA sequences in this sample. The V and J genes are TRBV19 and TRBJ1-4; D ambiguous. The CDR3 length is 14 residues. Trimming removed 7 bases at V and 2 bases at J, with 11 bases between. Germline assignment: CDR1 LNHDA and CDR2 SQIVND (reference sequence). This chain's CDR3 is CASTNSPTNEKLFF. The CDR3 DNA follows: TGTGCCAGTACTAACTCCCCGACTAATGAAAAACTGTTTTTT.

The CDR3 DNA reads TGTGCCAGCAGCGCGGGGGACAGGGGCCATGGCTACACCTTC. Translating gives CASSAGDRGHGYTF. V and J are TRBV9 and TRBJ1-2, with 10 bases fitting TRBD1. V was clipped by 3 bases and J by 6 bases; unmatched bases: 5. This CDR3 contains 14 residues. From germline, CDR1 is SGDLS and CDR2 YYNGEE. Based on the CDR3 plus reference TRBV9 and TRBJ1-2, the full variable domain is DSGVTQTPKHLITATGQRVTLRCSPRSGDLSVYWYQQSLDQGLQFLIQYYNGEERAKGNILERFSAQQFPDLHSELNLSSLELGDSALYFCASSAGDRGHGYTFGSGTRLTVV.

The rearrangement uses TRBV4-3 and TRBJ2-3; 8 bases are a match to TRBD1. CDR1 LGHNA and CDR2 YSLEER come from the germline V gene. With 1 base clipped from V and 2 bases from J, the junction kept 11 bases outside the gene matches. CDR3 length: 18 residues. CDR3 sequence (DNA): TGCGCCAGCAGCCAAGCGGGAGACGGGACAGGCCTCACAGATACGCAGTATTTT. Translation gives CASSQAGDGTGLTDTQYF.